Listed below are T cell receptor beta chains from one sample, sequenced in a study of chemoradiotherapy in HPV16-positive cancers. Profiled with immunoSEQ multiplex PCR; TCRdb holds only in-frame clones, not every one. This sample carries over 13,000 clones, just under 80% of them seen once, and the ten largest clones take over 7.5%. This sample was gathered from a patient who underwent chemoradiotherapy. The receptors derive from a human donor with HPV-associated anogenital cancer. CDR3s include the opening cysteine and the closing phenylalanine or tryptophan. Each record gives: V gene, J gene, clone size, D gene, CDR3 protein, CDR3 DNA. D genes are given only for firm matches. The size entry is marked missing in some rows and otherwise reads once, few, many or a size class.

v_call: TRBV10-3
j_call: TRBJ1-1
clone_size: NA
d_call: NA
cdr3_aa: CAISESIDKGTEAFF
cdr3_nt: TGTGCCATCAGTGAGTCGATCGATAAGGGCACTGAAGCTTTCTTT

v_call: TRBV19
j_call: TRBJ2-2
clone_size: NA
d_call: NA
cdr3_aa: CASSIGRRELFF
cdr3_nt: TGTGCCAGTAGTATCGGACGACGGGAGCTGTTTTTT

v_call: TRBV7-7
j_call: TRBJ2-1
clone_size: NA
d_call: NA
cdr3_aa: CASSSRGEQFF
cdr3_nt: TGTGCTAGCAGCTCCCGCGGTGAGCAGTTCTTC

v_call: TRBV7-9
j_call: TRBJ2-7
clone_size: NA
d_call: NA
cdr3_aa: CASSSKWVREQYF
cdr3_nt: TGTGCCAGCAGCTCTAAGTGGGTCCGCGAGCAGTACTTC

v_call: TRBV30
j_call: TRBJ2-1
clone_size: NA
d_call: NA
cdr3_aa: CACVGVLSDEQFF
cdr3_nt: TGTGCCTGTGTTGGGGTCTTGAGCGATGAGCAGTTCTTC

v_call: TRBV19
j_call: TRBJ1-5
clone_size: few
d_call: NA
cdr3_aa: CASSRGPRYQPQHF
cdr3_nt: TGTGCCAGTAGTAGGGGGCCCCGCTATCAGCCCCAGCATTTT

v_call: TRBV6-1
j_call: TRBJ2-3
clone_size: NA
d_call: NA
cdr3_aa: CASSEIADTQYF
cdr3_nt: TGTGCCAGCAGTGAAATCGCAGATACGCAGTATTTT

v_call: TRBV19
j_call: TRBJ2-1
clone_size: NA
d_call: TRBD2
cdr3_aa: CASSLTSGEGTVEQFF
cdr3_nt: TGTGCCAGTAGCCTTACTAGCGGGGAAGGGACGGTTGAGCAGTTCTTC

v_call: TRBV19
j_call: TRBJ2-1
clone_size: NA
d_call: NA
cdr3_aa: CASSMLKGHEQFF
cdr3_nt: TGTGCCAGTAGTATGCTGAAGGGACATGAGCAGTTCTTC

v_call: TRBV7-2
j_call: TRBJ2-7
clone_size: NA
d_call: NA
cdr3_aa: CASSKFPGAYEQYF
cdr3_nt: TGTGCCAGCAGCAAGTTCCCCGGGGCGTACGAGCAGTACTTC

v_call: TRBV5-5
j_call: TRBJ1-6
clone_size: large
d_call: TRBD1
cdr3_aa: CASSLADRDGDSPLHF
cdr3_nt: TGTGCCAGCAGCTTAGCCGACAGGGACGGTGATTCACCCCTCCACTTT

v_call: TRBV2
j_call: TRBJ2-7
clone_size: NA
d_call: TRBD1
cdr3_aa: CASRAGQGTYEQYF
cdr3_nt: TGTGCCAGCAGGGCGGGACAGGGAACCTACGAGCAGTACTTC

v_call: TRBV7-8
j_call: TRBJ2-5
clone_size: once
d_call: NA
cdr3_aa: CASSLRGTSGETQYF
cdr3_nt: TGTGCCAGCAGCTTACGGGGAACAAGCGGAGAGACCCAGTACTTC

v_call: TRBV5-1
j_call: TRBJ2-1
clone_size: NA
d_call: TRBD1
cdr3_aa: CASTTRDRKHPERYNEQFF
cdr3_nt: TGCGCCAGCACCACCCGGGACAGGAAACACCCGGAAAGGTACAATGAGCAGTTCTTC

v_call: TRBV5-6
j_call: TRBJ2-7
clone_size: NA
d_call: NA
cdr3_aa: CASSLVASYEQYF
cdr3_nt: TGTGCCAGCAGCTTGGTGGCCTCCTACGAGCAGTACTTC

v_call: TRBV7-3
j_call: TRBJ1-6
clone_size: NA
d_call: NA
cdr3_aa: CASRKNADWSSPLHF
cdr3_nt: TGTGCCAGCCGAAAAAATGCGGACTGGTCCTCACCCCTCCACTTT

v_call: TRBV9
j_call: TRBJ1-2
clone_size: NA
d_call: NA
cdr3_aa: CASSVAGYGYTF
cdr3_nt: TGTGCCAGCAGCGTAGCCGGTTATGGCTACACCTTC

v_call: TRBV7-9
j_call: TRBJ2-1
clone_size: NA
d_call: NA
cdr3_aa: CASSLAAARREQFF
cdr3_nt: TGTGCCAGCAGCTTAGCGGCAGCTAGGCGTGAGCAGTTCTTC

v_call: TRBV5-1
j_call: TRBJ2-3
clone_size: once
d_call: TRBD2
cdr3_aa: CASRWESGGDTQYF
cdr3_nt: TGCGCCAGCAGGTGGGAGAGCGGGGGAGATACGCAGTATTTT

v_call: TRBV7-2
j_call: TRBJ1-3
clone_size: NA
d_call: NA
cdr3_aa: CASSISRGVGNTIYF
cdr3_nt: TGTGCCAGCAGCATATCTCGGGGGGTCGGAAACACCATATATTTT

v_call: TRBV15
j_call: TRBJ2-1
clone_size: once
d_call: NA
cdr3_aa: CATGQYSEQFF
cdr3_nt: TGTGCCACCGGCCAATATTCGGAGCAGTTCTTC

v_call: TRBV28
j_call: TRBJ1-3
clone_size: NA
d_call: NA
cdr3_aa: CATTVGAGNTIYF
cdr3_nt: TGTGCCACCACGGTTGGGGCCGGAAACACCATATATTTT

v_call: TRBV7-9
j_call: TRBJ1-5
clone_size: NA
d_call: NA
cdr3_aa: CASSLALGQPQHF
cdr3_nt: TGTGCCAGCAGCTTAGCGCTGGGACAGCCCCAGCATTTT

v_call: TRBV9
j_call: TRBJ2-1
clone_size: NA
d_call: NA
cdr3_aa: CASQDGSYNEQFF
cdr3_nt: TGTGCCAGCCAAGACGGCTCCTACAATGAGCAGTTCTTC

v_call: TRBV6-5
j_call: TRBJ1-3
clone_size: NA
d_call: TRBD1
cdr3_aa: CATRDRGAGNTIYF
cdr3_nt: TGTGCCACGCGGGACAGGGGGGCTGGAAACACCATATATTTT

v_call: TRBV7-2
j_call: TRBJ1-1
clone_size: NA
d_call: NA
cdr3_aa: CASSVNLYTEAFF
cdr3_nt: TGTGCCAGCAGCGTAAATCTTTACACTGAAGCTTTCTTT

v_call: TRBV6-1
j_call: TRBJ2-7
clone_size: NA
d_call: TRBD2
cdr3_aa: CASSEIASGGIPYEQYF
cdr3_nt: TGTGCCAGCAGTGAAATAGCTAGCGGGGGTATCCCCTACGAGCAGTACTTC

v_call: TRBV7-9
j_call: TRBJ2-1
clone_size: NA
d_call: NA
cdr3_aa: CASSLFRGGNEQFF
cdr3_nt: TGTGCCAGCAGCTTATTCAGGGGGGGCAATGAGCAGTTCTTC

v_call: TRBV13
j_call: TRBJ2-1
clone_size: once
d_call: NA
cdr3_aa: CASSSLGLAAEQFF
cdr3_nt: TGTGCCAGCAGCTCCCTAGGACTCGCGGCTGAGCAGTTCTTC

v_call: TRBV15
j_call: TRBJ1-5
clone_size: few
d_call: TRBD1
cdr3_aa: CATSRDRAGQPQHF
cdr3_nt: TGTGCCACCAGCAGGGACAGGGCAGGCCAGCCCCAGCATTTT

v_call: TRBV21-1
j_call: TRBJ2-3
clone_size: NA
d_call: NA
cdr3_aa: CASSKIRTSGGITDTQYF
cdr3_nt: TGTGCCAGCAGCAAAATCCGGACTAGCGGGGGGATCACAGATACGCAGTATTTT

v_call: TRBV15
j_call: TRBJ1-6
clone_size: NA
d_call: NA
cdr3_aa: CATRDGNSPLHF
cdr3_nt: TGTGCCACCCGGGACGGCAATTCACCCCTCCACTTT

v_call: TRBV19
j_call: TRBJ1-1
clone_size: few
d_call: NA
cdr3_aa: CASTPGIMNTEAFF
cdr3_nt: TGTGCCAGTACCCCCGGCATTATGAACACTGAAGCTTTCTTT

v_call: TRBV28
j_call: TRBJ2-7
clone_size: NA
d_call: NA
cdr3_aa: CASSLGTFSYEQYF
cdr3_nt: TGTGCCAGCAGTCTGGGGACATTCTCCTACGAGCAGTACTTC

v_call: TRBV19
j_call: TRBJ2-1
clone_size: NA
d_call: TRBD1
cdr3_aa: CASSIGDRDSYNEQFF
cdr3_nt: TGTGCCAGTAGTATTGGGGACCGGGACAGTTACAATGAGCAGTTCTTC

v_call: TRBV19
j_call: TRBJ2-2
clone_size: NA
d_call: TRBD1
cdr3_aa: CASSMTGAGTGELFF
cdr3_nt: TGTGCCAGTAGTATGACAGGGGCCGGTACCGGGGAGCTGTTTTTT

v_call: TRBV28
j_call: TRBJ1-2
clone_size: NA
d_call: NA
cdr3_aa: CASNQGYYGYTF
cdr3_nt: TGTGCCAGCAATCAGGGGTACTATGGCTACACCTTC

v_call: TRBV10-3
j_call: TRBJ1-6
clone_size: NA
d_call: TRBD1
cdr3_aa: CAIRPGQGDYSPLHF
cdr3_nt: TGTGCCATCAGGCCGGGACAGGGGGATTATTCACCCCTCCACTTT

v_call: TRBV5-6
j_call: TRBJ1-1
clone_size: NA
d_call: NA
cdr3_aa: CASSLAGGFRNTEAFF
cdr3_nt: TGTGCCAGCAGCTTGGCGGGGGGCTTCAGGAACACTGAAGCTTTCTTT

v_call: TRBV7-8
j_call: TRBJ1-2
clone_size: NA
d_call: NA
cdr3_aa: CASSLHVGDYGYTF
cdr3_nt: TGTGCCAGCAGCCTACACGTGGGGGACTATGGCTACACCTTC

v_call: TRBV5-1
j_call: TRBJ2-1
clone_size: NA
d_call: NA
cdr3_aa: CASSLQSGDNEQFF
cdr3_nt: TGCGCCAGCAGCTTGCAGTCCGGAGACAATGAGCAGTTCTTC

v_call: TRBV30
j_call: TRBJ1-1
clone_size: NA
d_call: NA
cdr3_aa: CAWRNVVTTEAFF
cdr3_nt: TGTGCCTGGAGGAATGTGGTCACCACTGAAGCTTTCTTT

v_call: TRBV29-1
j_call: TRBJ2-7
clone_size: NA
d_call: NA
cdr3_aa: CSVGQGWDEQYF
cdr3_nt: TGCAGCGTTGGTCAGGGTTGGGACGAGCAGTACTTC